This T cell receptor (beta chain) stems from a study of blood T cell repertoires in COVID-19. For the study at large: The samples span acute and convalescent COVID-19 from the United States, Italy and Spain. T cells, B-cell-depleted T cells, or PBMCs supplied cDNA or gDNA.

The ends lost 4 bases at V and 3 bases at J; junction bases unmatched: 3. The CDR3 has 14 amino acids. The germline CDR1 and CDR2 sequences are LGHDT and YNNKEL (reference sequence). Authors' analysis steps: From reference gene primer amplification, estimates of nucleated cell counts were derived. The method was immunoSEQ multiplex PCR; TCRdb's version includes in-frame clones alone and lacks a portion of them. For V, J and clone size, that table is used; D and trimming come from the DNA. The table lists around 140,000 clones, roughly nine tenths of them singletons. The Seattle patients joined while their infection was active and were tracked longitudinally afterward.

This TCR came from a woman in her seventies with COVID-19, enrolled during active disease. The J gene is TRBJ1-3, the V gene TRBV3-1 (or the pseudogene TRBV3-2), with 7 bases identical to TRBD1. Source material: peripheral blood. The CDR3 region is CASSPQGVGNTIYF. CDR3 nucleotide sequence: TGTGCCAGCAGCCCCCAGGGGGTTGGAAACACCATATATTTT.